Following are 17 T cell receptor beta chains from one sample sequenced in a study of T cell responses to AZD1222 COVID-19 vaccine. Sequencing used immunoSEQ multiplex PCR; TCRdb keeps in-frame clones, though not all of them. The sample has some 120,000 clones; approximately 85% are singletons. Sequencing was performed on peripheral blood, taken on day 0 of AZD1222 vaccination. The receptor set was obtained from an adult in good health.

V gene TRBV6-4 combines with J gene TRBJ2-3; D uncertain. The length of the CDR3 is 13 residues. The germline gives CDR1 MRHNA, CDR2 SNTAGT. Trimming cost V 8 bases and J 0 bases, with 9 bases left between them. CDR3 in amino acids: CASSKASTDTQYF. For the CDR3, the DNA is TGTGCCAGCTCGAAGGCTAGCACAGATACGCAGTATTTT.

The J gene is TRBJ1-3, the V gene TRBV10-1; 7 nucleotides match TRBD1. Germline CDR1 reads WNHNN; CDR2 reads SYGVQD (reference sequence). Unmatched junction bases numbered 8, after V lost 6 bases and J lost 0 bases. The CDR3 spans 16 residues. The CDR3: CASRTTQGFSGNTIYF. In DNA form, the CDR3 reads TGCGCCAGCAGAACGACACAGGGGTTCTCTGGAAACACCATATATTTT.

This clone was found a few times. CDR3 sequence (DNA): TGTGCCAGCAGCTTAGCGGGGGGTATGAACACTGAAGCTTTCTTT. This codes for CASSLAGGMNTEAFF. The V gene is TRBV7-6, the J gene TRBJ1-1; D perhaps matches TRBD1 (5 bases). From germline, CDR1 is SGHVS and CDR2 FNYEAQ. The V gene lost 0 bases and the J gene lost 0 bases, with 8 bases spanning the gap. The CDR3 extends over 15 amino acids.

This clone has just one count. This chain connects TRBV18 to TRBJ1-5; D perhaps matches TRBD1 (6 bases). The CDR3 spans 15 residues. Per germline, CDR1 KGHSH and CDR2 LQKENI. V shed 0 bases and J shed 7 bases, with 13 bases lying between them. The CDR3 coding sequence is TGTGCCAGCTCACCACCGTCTGGGGGCGGGCAGCCCCAGCATTTT. Translated, it gives CASSPPSGGGQPQHF.

J is TRBJ1-6 and V is TRBV5-3; D perhaps matches TRBD1 (6 bases). TRBV5-3 is annotated as an ORF whose role is uncertain. V was trimmed by 4 bases and J by 9 bases, leaving 14 bases between them. The CDR3 length is 14 residues. The CDR3 nucleotides read TGTGCCAGAAGCCCGGGGGCGTTAAGTTCACCCCTCCACTTT. The encoded protein is CARSPGALSSPLHF.

This chain links TRBV7-6 with TRBJ2-1; 7 nucleotides match TRBD1. This CDR3 contains 16 residues. V shed 4 bases, J shed 5 bases, and the junction held 11 bases outside the gene matches. Germline CDR1 and CDR2: SGHVS and FNYEAQ. This CDR3 reads CASSSPKDRTHNEQFF. The DNA for the CDR3 is TGTGCCAGCAGCTCCCCCAAGGACAGGACTCACAATGAGCAGTTCTTC.

The V gene is TRBV19, the J gene TRBJ2-7; 11 bases fit TRBD2. The V gene's germline CDR1 is LNHDA and CDR2 SQIVND (reference sequence). This CDR3 has 18 residues. Losses at the gene ends were 6 bases for V and 5 bases for J; bases not matched to a gene: 18. The CDR3 sequence is CASSRGTSGLISSHEQYF. CDR3 DNA sequence: TGTGCCAGTAGCCGCGGGACTAGCGGACTTATAAGTTCCCACGAGCAGTACTTC.

V and J are TRBV25-1 and TRBJ1-1, with 9 bases aligning to TRBD1. CDR3 length equals 14 residues. V dropped 8 bases and J dropped 0; count of bases not matched to a gene: 4. The germline V gene has CDR1 MGHDK and CDR2 SYGVNS. CDR3 sequence reads: CASGTGHMNTEAFF. In DNA form, the CDR3 reads TGTGCCAGCGGGACAGGGCACATGAACACTGAAGCTTTCTTT.

The chain combines TRBV6-5 with TRBJ2-7; 13 bases fit TRBD2. The ends lost 5 bases at V and 3 bases at J; junction bases unmatched: 4. CDR3 length equals 15 residues. CDR1 MNHEY and CDR2 SVGAGI come from the germline V gene. CDR3 region: CASSRGLAGRYEQYF. The CDR3 region has the DNA TGTGCCAGCAGTAGGGGACTAGCGGGACGCTACGAGCAGTACTTC.

The gene calls are TRBV5-1 and TRBJ2-1; 10 nucleotides agree with TRBD2. The germline CDR1 and CDR2 sequences are SGHRS and YFSETQ. J gave up 0 bases and V 2 bases, and 11 bases lay outside the gene matches. The CDR3 contains 19 residues. CDR3 sequence: CASSFLRSGGFSSYNEQFF. The CDR3 nucleotides are TGCGCCAGCAGCTTCCTACGTAGCGGGGGGTTCAGCTCCTACAATGAGCAGTTCTTC.

The chain uses TRBV21-1 and TRBJ2-3; the tabulated D call, TRBD2, remains unverified against the DNA. TRBV21-1 is a pseudogene. The CDR3 is 20 amino acids. In DNA, the CDR3 is TGTGCCAGCAGCCCAGGAGGAAGACTAGCGGGAGCCCCACACACAGATACGCAGTATTTT. Protein sequence: CASSPGGRLAGAPHTDTQYF.

The chain employs TRBV15 and TRBJ1-1, with TRBD1 as a possible D gene (6 bases). Per germline, CDR1 LNHNV and CDR2 YYDKDF (reference sequence). The CDR3 contains 15 residues. The V gene lost 4 bases and the J gene lost 7 bases, with 19 bases spanning the gap. The CDR3 nucleotides are TGTGCCACCAGCAAGCTGGGGGGCAGGGGCGGTGAAGCTTTCTTT. Residues: CATSKLGGRGGEAFF.

The rearrangement uses TRBV2 and TRBJ1-5; a weak D match, TRBD1 (5 bases). The CDR3 runs to 15 residues. CDR1 is SNHLY, CDR2 FYNNEI, per germline. Trimming stripped 6 bases from V and 7 bases from J, with 19 bases between. The CDR3 reads CASRSRWGDGQPQHF. The CDR3 DNA reads TGTGCCAGCAGAAGTAGGTGGGGGGACGGGCAGCCCCAGCATTTT.

The genes are TRBV11-3 and TRBJ2-1, with 13 nucleotides matching TRBD2. The length of the CDR3 is 19 residues. In germline, CDR1 is SGHNT, CDR2 YENEEA. The V segment lost 4 bases and the J segment 0 bases; nucleotides outside the gene matches: 9. The CDR3 reads CASSSRTSGSPSSYNEQFF. The DNA for the CDR3 is TGTGCCAGCAGCTCGAGGACTAGCGGGAGCCCCTCCTCCTACAATGAGCAGTTCTTC.

Within the sample, this clone is medium-sized. The DNA for the CDR3 is TGCGCCAGCAGTGAAGGGGGGCGACCTGAAGCTTTCTTT. It specifies CASSEGGRPEAFF. V is TRBV10-1 and J is TRBJ1-1; TRBD1 might be the D (6 bases). V was pared by 3 bases and J by 6 bases, with 11 bases between. Germline lookup yields CDR1 WNHNN and CDR2 SYGVQD (reference sequence). The CDR3 sequence is 13 residues long.

The chain joins TRBV6-5 to TRBJ2-7; D possibly uses TRBD1 or TRBD2 (5 bases each). CDR3 length: 12 amino acids. Germline V gives CDR1 MNHEY, CDR2 SVGAGI. The V end lost 7 bases, the J end lost 2 bases, and 9 bases lay between the germline ends. The CDR3 here is CASTRDPYEQYF. CDR3 bases: TGTGCCAGCACCAGGGACCCCTACGAGCAGTACTTC.

The chain combines TRBV11-1 with TRBJ2-1, with 13 bases lining up with TRBD2. The CDR3 consists of 15 residues. V shed 6 bases and J 6 bases; nucleotides not matched to a gene: 5. From germline, CDR1 is SGHAT and CDR2 FQDESV (reference sequence). Written as DNA, the CDR3 is TGTGCCAGCAGTTTCCGGACTAGCGGGAGCAATGAGCAGTTCTTC. It yields the protein CASSFRTSGSNEQFF.